This T cell receptor (beta chain) derives from a study of T cell responses to AZD1222 COVID-19 vaccine. Germline V gives CDR1 MRHNA, CDR2 SNTAGT. Trimming removed 2 bases from V and 0 bases from J, with 13 bases in between. CDR3 length equals 16 residues. The repertoire was sequenced with immunoSEQ multiplex PCR; TCRdb's copy has only in-frame clones and lacks some. This sample has nearly 90,000 clones, with 75% to 90% found just once. The sequence derives from an adult who received the AZD1222 COVID-19 vaccine. The chain couples TRBV6-4 to TRBJ1-2; no clear D gene. The sequencing used peripheral blood, collected 28 days after the second AZD1222 dose. The CDR3 nucleotides read TGTGCCAGCAGTGACACCAATCGGGGAGCTAACTATGGCTACACCTTC. It is translated as CASSDTNRGANYGYTF.